Listed below are T cell receptor beta chains from one sample, sequenced in a study of blood T cells in healthy people across ages. TCRdb independently ran MiXCR on the 5' RACE reads; one entry per CDR3 protein. The sample consists of around 990,000 distinct CDR3 sequences, 25% of them appearing once. These data also featured in a second study, about T cells of mothers and their children.

The specimen was blood. These receptors all come from a girl aged 2 to 9 in good health. Each CDR3 is given with its conserved first and last residue. The D gene is left open where the match is weak. Clone size is not always given. Where it is, it says once, few, many or a class for expanded clones.

TRBJ2-5 | many | . | 15 | TRBV4-2 | TGTGCCAGCAGCCAAGACGTGGGGCCGCGAGAGACCCAGTACTTC | CASSQDVGPRETQYF
TRBJ2-7 | few | . | 13 | TRBV29-1 | TGCAGCGTTAATTCGCCGACTAGTTTGGGGCAGTACTTC | CSVNSPTSLGQYF
TRBJ2-2 | . | TRBD2 | 15 | TRBV29-1 | TGCAGCGTCCAACCGGCTAGCGGGAACACCGGGGAGCTGTTTTTT | CSVQPASGNTGELFF
TRBJ1-1 | . | . | 13 | TRBV29-1 | TGCAGCGTTAGGAGGAACCTGAACACTGAAGCTTTCTTT | CSVRRNLNTEAFF
TRBJ1-2 | few | . | 12 | TRBV12-3/TRBV12-4 | TGTGCCAGCAGTTTGGCGCATTATGGCTACACCTTC | CASSLAHYGYTF
TRBJ2-7 | few | . | 14 | TRBV29-1 | TGCAGCGTTGTGGAAGCTAGCGACCCCTACGAGCAGTACTTC | CSVVEASDPYEQYF
TRBJ2-2 | few | . | 14 | TRBV5-1 | TGCGCCAGCAGCTTAAGGGAGCGCACCGGGGAGCTGTTTTTT | CASSLRERTGELFF
TRBJ1-4 | . | . | 14 | TRBV25-1 | TGTGCCAGCAGTGTACAGGGAGGGTTGGAAAAACTGTTTTTT | CASSVQGGLEKLFF
TRBJ2-7 | . | TRBD2 | 15 | TRBV10-3 | TGTGCCATCAGTGAGGGGGTAGCGGGGACCTACGAGCAGTACTTC | CAISEGVAGTYEQYF
TRBJ2-1 | . | . | 16 | TRBV6-5 | TGTGCCAGCAGTTACTCTCGGCCGAGCTCCTACAATGAGCAGTTCTTC | CASSYSRPSSYNEQFF
TRBJ2-3 | once | TRBD2 | 17 | TRBV6-1 | TGTGCCAGCAGCAGTAATTCTTGGCGGGGGGGCGGGAATACGCAGTATTTT | CASSSNSWRGGGNTQYF
TRBJ2-3 | few | . | 16 | TRBV3-1 | TGTGCCAGCAGCCCGGGCAGGGGCTCTAGCACAGATACGCAGTATTTT | CASSPGRGSSTDTQYF
TRBJ1-2 | . | . | 13 | TRBV12-5 | TGTGCTAGTGGTTTAGAGGGGACACATGGCTACACCTTC | CASGLEGTHGYTF
TRBJ2-7 | . | . | 14 | TRBV29-1 | TGCAGCGTTTCTCCTTTGGGGACACCCTACGAGCAGTACTTC | CSVSPLGTPYEQYF
TRBJ2-7 | . | . | 16 | TRBV19 | TGTGCCAGTAGTCCCGGGGGAAGCCGGGGGAACTACGAGCAGTACTTC | CASSPGGSRGNYEQYF
TRBJ2-7 | . | TRBD2 | 15 | TRBV20-1 | TGCAGTGCTCCGACTAGCGGGAGCGAGTCGTCCGAGCAGTACTTC | CSAPTSGSESSEQYF
TRBJ2-2 | few | TRBD1 | 18 | TRBV9 | TGTGCCAGCAGCGTAAGTCCCGGGACAGGGAGCGACACCGGGGAGCTGTTTTTT | CASSVSPGTGSDTGELFF
TRBJ2-5 | . | . | 16 | TRBV6-1 | TGTGCCAGCAGTGAAGCCACATATTTAATAGGGGAGACCCAGTACTTC | CASSEATYLIGETQYF
TRBJ2-7 | . | . | 14 | TRBV5-1 | TGCGCCAGCAGCTCGCCGGGAGACTCCTACGAGCAGTACTTC | CASSSPGDSYEQYF
TRBJ2-7 | . | . | 12 | TRBV20-1 | TGCAGTGCTAGAGTTAAAGGGGGCGAGCAGTACTTC | CSARVKGGEQYF
TRBJ2-1 | . | . | 13 | TRBV9 | TGTGCCAGTGCCGATCCTCCCTACAATGAGCAGTTCTTC | CASADPPYNEQFF
TRBJ2-4 | few | . | 15 | TRBV4-3 | TGCGCCAGCAGCCAAGATCAGGGGAGTAGGGACATTCAGTACTTC | CASSQDQGSRDIQYF
TRBJ2-7 | few | . | 12 | TRBV12-3/TRBV12-4 | TGTGCCAGCAGTTTACCCGAAGGCGAGCAGTACTTC | CASSLPEGEQYF
TRBJ2-1 | . | . | 16 | TRBV24-1 | TGTGCCACCAGTGATTATCCGGCGGCCTCCCCCAATGAGCAGTTCTTC | CATSDYPAASPNEQFF